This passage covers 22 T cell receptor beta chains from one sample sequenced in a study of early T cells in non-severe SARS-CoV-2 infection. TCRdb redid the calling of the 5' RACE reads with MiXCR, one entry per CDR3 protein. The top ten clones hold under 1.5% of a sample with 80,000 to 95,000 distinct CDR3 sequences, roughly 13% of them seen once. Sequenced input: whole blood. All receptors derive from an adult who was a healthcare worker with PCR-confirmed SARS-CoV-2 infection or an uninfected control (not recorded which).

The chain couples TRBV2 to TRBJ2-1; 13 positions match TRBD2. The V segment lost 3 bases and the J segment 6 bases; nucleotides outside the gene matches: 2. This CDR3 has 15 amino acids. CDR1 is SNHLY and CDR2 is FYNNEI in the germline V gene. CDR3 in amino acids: CASSDGLAGVNEQFF. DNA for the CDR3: TGTGCCAGCAGTGATGGACTAGCGGGGGTCAATGAGCAGTTCTTC.

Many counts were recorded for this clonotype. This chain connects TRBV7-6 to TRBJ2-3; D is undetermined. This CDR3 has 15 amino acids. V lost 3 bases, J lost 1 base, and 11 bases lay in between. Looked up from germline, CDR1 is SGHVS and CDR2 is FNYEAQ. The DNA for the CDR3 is TGTGCCAGCAGCTTGGCCGATCTTGGCACAGATACGCAGTATTTT. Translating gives CASSLADLGTDTQYF.

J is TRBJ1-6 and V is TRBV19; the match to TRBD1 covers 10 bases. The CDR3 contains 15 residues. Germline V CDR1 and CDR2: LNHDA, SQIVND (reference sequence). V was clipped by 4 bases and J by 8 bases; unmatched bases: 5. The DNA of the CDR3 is TGTGCCAGTAGTAGGGGACAGGGGTATTATTCACCCCTCCACTTT. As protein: CASSRGQGYYSPLHF.

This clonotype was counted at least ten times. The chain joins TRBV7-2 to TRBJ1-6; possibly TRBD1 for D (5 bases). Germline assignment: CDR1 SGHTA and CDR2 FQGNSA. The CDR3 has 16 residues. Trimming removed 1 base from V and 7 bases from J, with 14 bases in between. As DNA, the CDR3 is TGTGCCAGCAGCTTAGACGGGGCCGCACTGAATTCACCCCTCCACTTT. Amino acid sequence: CASSLDGAALNSPLHF.

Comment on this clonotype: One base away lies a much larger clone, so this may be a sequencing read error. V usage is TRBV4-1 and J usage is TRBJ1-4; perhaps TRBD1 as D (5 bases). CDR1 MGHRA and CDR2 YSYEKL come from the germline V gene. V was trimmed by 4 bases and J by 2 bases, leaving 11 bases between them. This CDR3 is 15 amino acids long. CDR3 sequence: CASSLGASTNEKLFF. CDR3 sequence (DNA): TGCGCCAGCAGCCTCGGGGCTAGCACTAATGAAAAACTGTTTTTT.

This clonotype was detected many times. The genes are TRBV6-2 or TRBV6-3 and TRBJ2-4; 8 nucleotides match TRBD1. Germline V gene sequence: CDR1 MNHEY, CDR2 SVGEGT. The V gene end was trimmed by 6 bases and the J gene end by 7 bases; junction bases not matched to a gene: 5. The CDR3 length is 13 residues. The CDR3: CASSADRDNIQYF. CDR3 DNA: TGTGCCAGCAGCGCGGACAGGGATAACATTCAGTACTTC.

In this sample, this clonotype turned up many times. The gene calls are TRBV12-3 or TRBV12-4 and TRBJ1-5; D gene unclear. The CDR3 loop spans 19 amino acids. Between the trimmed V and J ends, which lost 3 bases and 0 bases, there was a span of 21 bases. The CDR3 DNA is TGTGCCAGCAGTTTCGGTTTCCCGGGAACCGTTTATAGCAATCAGCCCCAGCATTTT. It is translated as CASSFGFPGTVYSNQPQHF.

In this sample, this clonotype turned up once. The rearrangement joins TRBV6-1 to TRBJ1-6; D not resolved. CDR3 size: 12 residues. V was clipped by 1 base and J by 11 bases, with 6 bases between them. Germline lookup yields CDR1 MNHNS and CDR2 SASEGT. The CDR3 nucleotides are TGTGCCAGCAGTGAAGGGGGAGCACCCCTCCACTTT. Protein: CASSEGGAPLHF.

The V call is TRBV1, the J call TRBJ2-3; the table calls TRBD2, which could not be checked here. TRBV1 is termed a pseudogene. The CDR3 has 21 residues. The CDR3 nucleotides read TGCACCAGCAGCCAAGATGTAGCCCCTAGCGGGGGGATCTTTGACACAGATACGCAGTATTTT. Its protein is CTSSQDVAPSGGIFDTDTQYF.

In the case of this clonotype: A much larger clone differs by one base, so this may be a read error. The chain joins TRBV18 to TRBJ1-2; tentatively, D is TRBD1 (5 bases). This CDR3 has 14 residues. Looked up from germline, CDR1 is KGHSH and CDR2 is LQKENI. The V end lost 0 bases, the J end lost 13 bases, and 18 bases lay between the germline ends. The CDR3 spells CASSPPVREGFCTF. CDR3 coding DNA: TGTGCCAGCTCACCACCGGTCAGGGAGGGATTTTGCACCTTC.

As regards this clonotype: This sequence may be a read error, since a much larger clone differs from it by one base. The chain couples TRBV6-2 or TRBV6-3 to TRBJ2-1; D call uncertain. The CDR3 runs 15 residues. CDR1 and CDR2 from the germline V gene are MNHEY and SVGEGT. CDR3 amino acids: CASSIGSSGYYEQFF. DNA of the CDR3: TGTGCCAGCAGTATAGGATCTTCTGGCTACTATGAGCAGTTCTTC.

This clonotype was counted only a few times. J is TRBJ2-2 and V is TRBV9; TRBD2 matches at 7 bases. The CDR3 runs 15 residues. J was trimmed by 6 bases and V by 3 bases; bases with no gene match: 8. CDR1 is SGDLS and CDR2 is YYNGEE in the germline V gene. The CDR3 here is CASSGTRKGPGELFF. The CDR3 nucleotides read TGTGCCAGCAGCGGGACTAGGAAGGGTCCCGGGGAGCTGTTTTTT.

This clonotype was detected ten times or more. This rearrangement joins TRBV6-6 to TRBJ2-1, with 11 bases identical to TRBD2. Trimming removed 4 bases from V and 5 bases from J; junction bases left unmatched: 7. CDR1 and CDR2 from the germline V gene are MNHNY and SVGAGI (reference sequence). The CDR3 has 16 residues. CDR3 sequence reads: CASSFYLTSGNNEQFF. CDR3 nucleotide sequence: TGTGCCAGCAGTTTCTACCTGACTAGCGGGAACAATGAGCAGTTCTTC.

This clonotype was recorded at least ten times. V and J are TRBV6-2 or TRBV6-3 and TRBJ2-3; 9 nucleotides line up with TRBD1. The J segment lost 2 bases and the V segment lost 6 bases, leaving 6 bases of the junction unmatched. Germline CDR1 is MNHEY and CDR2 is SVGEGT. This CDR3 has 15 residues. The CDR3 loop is CASRPGDRDTDTQYF. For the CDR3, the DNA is TGTGCCAGCAGGCCGGGGGACAGGGACACAGATACGCAGTATTTT.

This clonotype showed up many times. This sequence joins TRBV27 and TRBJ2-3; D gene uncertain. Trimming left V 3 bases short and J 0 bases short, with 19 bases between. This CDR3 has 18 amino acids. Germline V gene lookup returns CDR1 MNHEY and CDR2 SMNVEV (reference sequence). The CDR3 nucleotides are TGTGCCAGCAGTTTCCAAGCACCTAGTACCCTTAGCACAGATACGCAGTATTTT. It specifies CASSFQAPSTLSTDTQYF.

The CDR3 DNA follows: TGTGCCAGCAGCTTAGATGTAATCACAGATACGCAGTATTTT. Translation gives CASSLDVITDTQYF. The chain combines TRBV7-9 with TRBJ2-3; D is unresolved. The CDR3 is 14 amino acids. The V gene's germline CDR1 is SEHNR and CDR2 FQNEAQ (reference sequence). Deletions cut 1 base from V and 2 bases from J, with 7 bases between.

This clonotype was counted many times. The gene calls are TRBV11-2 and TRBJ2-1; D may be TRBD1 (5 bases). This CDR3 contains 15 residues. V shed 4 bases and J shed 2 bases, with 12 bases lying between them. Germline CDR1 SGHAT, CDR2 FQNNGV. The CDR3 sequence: CASSSLKGTYNEQFF. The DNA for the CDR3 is TGTGCCAGCAGCTCCCTAAAGGGGACCTACAATGAGCAGTTCTTC.

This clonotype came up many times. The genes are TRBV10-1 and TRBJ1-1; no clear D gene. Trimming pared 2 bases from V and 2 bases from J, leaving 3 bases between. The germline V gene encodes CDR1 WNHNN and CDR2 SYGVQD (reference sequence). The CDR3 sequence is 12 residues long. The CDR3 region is CASSEINTEAFF. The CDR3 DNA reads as TGCGCCAGCAGTGAGATCAACACTGAAGCTTTCTTT.

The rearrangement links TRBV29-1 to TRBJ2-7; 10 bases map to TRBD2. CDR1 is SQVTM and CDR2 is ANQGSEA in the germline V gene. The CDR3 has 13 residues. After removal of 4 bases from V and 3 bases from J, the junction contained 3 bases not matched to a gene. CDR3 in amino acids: CSVGLAGDYEQYF. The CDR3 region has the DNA TGCAGCGTTGGGCTAGCGGGGGACTACGAGCAGTACTTC.

CDR3 sequence: CASGLMGSHDTDTQYF. The CDR3 nucleotides read TGTGCTAGTGGTTTAATGGGGTCCCACGACACAGATACGCAGTATTTT. This chain uses TRBV12-5 with TRBJ2-3; no clear D. This CDR3 comprises 16 residues. The V end lost 3 bases, the J end lost 2 bases, and 15 bases lay between the germline ends. The V gene's germline CDR1 is LGHNT and CDR2 FRNRAP.

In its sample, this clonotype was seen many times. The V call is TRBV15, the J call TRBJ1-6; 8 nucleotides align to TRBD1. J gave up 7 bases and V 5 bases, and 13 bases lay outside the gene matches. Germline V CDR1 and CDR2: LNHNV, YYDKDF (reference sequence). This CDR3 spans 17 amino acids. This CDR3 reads CATSRPTGGRTNSPLHF. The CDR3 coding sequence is TGTGCCACCAGCCGCCCTACAGGGGGGAGAACCAATTCACCCCTCCACTTT. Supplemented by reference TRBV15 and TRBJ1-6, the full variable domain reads DAMVIQNPRYQVTQFGKPVTLSCSQTLNHNVMYWYQQKSSQAPKLLFHYYDKDFNNEADTPDNFQSRRPNTSFCFLDIRSPGLGDTAMYLCATSRPTGGRTNSPLHFGNGTRLTVT.

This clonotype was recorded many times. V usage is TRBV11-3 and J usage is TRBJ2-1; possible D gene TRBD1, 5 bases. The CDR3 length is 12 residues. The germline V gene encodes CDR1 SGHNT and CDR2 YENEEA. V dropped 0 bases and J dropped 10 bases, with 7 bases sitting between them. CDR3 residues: CASSLDRGEQFF. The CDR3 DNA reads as TGTGCCAGCAGCTTAGATAGGGGAGAGCAGTTCTTC.